One sample yielded the 7 T cell receptor beta chains listed below, sequenced in a study of shared clonotypes between healthy human individuals. Sequencing used immunoSEQ multiplex PCR; TCRdb keeps in-frame clones, though not all of them. This sample has fewer than 3 million clones, with less than 95% found just once. The sequenced sample was naive CD4+ T cells from PBMCs. Subset in this sample: CD45RA+ positively selected. The receptors were gathered from a man between 18 and 35 years old in good health. Some clones in this sample may be carry-over from other donors' samples.

Concerning this clone itself: The junction departs from germline at one end; a sequencing error may be responsible. V and J are TRBV5-1 and TRBJ1-4; D unresolved. Germline V CDR1 and CDR2: SGHRS, YFSETQ. CDR3 length: 15 residues. The CDR3 nucleotides are TGTGCCAGCAGCCTCCAACATCTAACTAATGAAAAACTGTTTTTT. This translates into CASSLQHLTNEKLFF.

There are a few counts of this clone. This chain connects TRBV19 to TRBJ1-4; D unresolved. Trimming pared 3 bases from V and 8 bases from J, leaving 13 bases between. CDR3 length: 14 residues. CDR1 and CDR2 (germline): LNHDA, SQIVND (reference sequence). The CDR3 spells CASSIGGKSEKLFF. The CDR3 DNA reads TGTGCCAGTAGTATTGGTGGGAAATCGGAAAAACTGTTTTTT.

This clone was detected once. Other DNA sequences from this sample encode an identical CDR3 as well. The chain uses TRBV27 and TRBJ1-3; the match to TRBD1 covers 9 bases. CDR1 is MNHEY and CDR2 is SMNVEV in the germline V gene (reference sequence). V lost 6 bases to trimming and J lost 2 bases; unmatched junction nucleotides: 5. The CDR3 consists of 15 residues. CDR3 region: CASSPRTGAGNTIYF. DNA for the CDR3: TGTGCCAGCAGCCCGAGGACAGGGGCTGGAAACACCATATATTTT.

About this clone: Other DNA sequences in the same sample also yield this CDR3. The rearrangement joins TRBV4-1 to TRBJ2-3; TRBD1 or TRBD2 may be the D gene (5 bases each). The V end lost 1 base, the J end lost 1 base, and 6 bases lay between the germline ends. Germline values: CDR1 MGHRA, CDR2 YSYEKL. The CDR3 spans 14 residues. The DNA of the CDR3 is TGCGCCAGCAGCCAAGTGGGGGGCACAGATACGCAGTATTTT. As protein: CASSQVGGTDTQYF.

This chain uses TRBV5-5 with TRBJ1-2; maybe TRBD1 (5 bases). Trimming shortened V by 0 bases and J by 4 bases, and 7 bases separated the two germline ends. Germline V gene data show CDR1 as SGHKS and CDR2 as YYEKEE (reference sequence). The CDR3 runs to 13 residues. CDR3 DNA: TGTGCCAGCAGCTTGGAGGGGATCTATGGCTACACCTTC. Residues: CASSLEGIYGYTF.

A single count supports this clone. V and J are TRBV7-2 and TRBJ2-7, with 8 positions matching TRBD2. Trimming at V came to 4 bases and at J to 5 bases, leaving 13 bases not matched to a gene. Germline V gene data show CDR1 as SGHTA and CDR2 as FQGNSA. The CDR3 is made up of 16 amino acids. CDR3 in DNA: TGTGCCAGCAGCTCCCGGCGGGCTAGCGGGTGGGACGAGCAGTACTTC. As protein: CASSSRRASGWDEQYF.

The chain has TRBV5-1 and TRBJ2-7; 9 bases map to TRBD2. This CDR3 region has 15 residues. V shed 5 bases, J shed 0 bases, and the junction held 6 bases outside the gene matches. CDR1 SGHRS and CDR2 YFSETQ come from the germline V gene. CDR3 protein: CASRMAGGFSYEQYF. CDR3 in DNA: TGCGCCAGCAGGATGGCGGGAGGGTTCTCCTACGAGCAGTACTTC. The whole variable domain, filled in from reference TRBV5-1 and TRBJ2-7, reads KAGVTQTPRYLIKTRGQQVTLSCSPISGHRSVSWYQQTPGQGLQFLFEYFSETQRNKGNFPGRFSGRQFSNSRSEMNVSTLELGDSALYLCASRMAGGFSYEQYFGPGTRLTVT.